This TCR beta chain came from a study of cytomegalovirus exposure and HLA in healthy donors. Trimming took off 3 bases at V and 6 bases at J, with 18 bases between the two ends. The CDR3 is 15 residues long. The germline CDR1 and CDR2 sequences are LNHDA and SQIVND (reference sequence). The PCR had 60 Vbeta and 13 Jbeta primers. Here immunoSEQ multiplex PCR was the method, and the copy in TCRdb shows in-frame clones only, minus some. The sample includes 210,000 or so clones, over 70% of them seen just once. Study-wide points: Researchers catalogued 160 or so TCR beta chains as cytomegalovirus-associated.

On this clone itself: Its target is not known.

V and J are TRBV19 and TRBJ2-7; D is perhaps TRBD2 (6 bases). Sequencing was done on a sample of PBMCs. The clonotype comes from a boy aged 2 to 9 in good health and CMV-seronegative. The CDR3 coding sequence is TGTGCCAGTAGTATCGGCGGGACCGGAGAGGGCGAGCAGTACTTC. It codes for CASSIGGTGEGEQYF.